This T cell receptor (beta chain) emerged from a study of blood T cell repertoires in COVID-19. Generated by immunoSEQ multiplex PCR, the TCRdb table keeps only in-frame clones and is missing some. The sample consists of over 350,000 clones, just over 90% of them appearing once. Within the 2 weeks before study entry, each person in the exposed group met a COVID-19 case. This sequence was found in a middle-aged woman who had been exposed to COVID-19. The sequenced sample was PBMCs or T cells enriched from blood (not recorded which).

The CDR3 sequence: CAWNGARGYTF. The CDR3 coding sequence is TGTGCCTGGAATGGAGCAAGGGGCTACACCTTC. The chain joins TRBV30 to TRBJ1-2; D gene unclear. V shed 4 bases and J shed 8 bases, with 11 bases lying between them. Germline V gene data show CDR1 as GTSNPN and CDR2 as SVGIG (reference sequence). The CDR3 is made up of 11 amino acids.